This passage covers 6 T cell receptor beta chains from one sample sequenced in a study of T cells in Graves' hyperthyroidism and ophthalmopathy. What was amplified from RNA transcripts were TCR beta CDR3 regions. HTBI primers were the set used in a first-round RT-PCR of the TCR CDR3. TCRdb fed the multiplex PCR reads into MiXCR, producing one record per CDR3 protein. The sample contains some 560,000 distinct CDR3 sequences, around 14% of which appear only once. The sample consisted of blood. These TCRs come from a woman younger than 45 with Graves' hyperthyroidism.

This clonotype has a count of ten or more. The rearrangement links TRBV20-1 to TRBJ2-7, with 11 bases identical to TRBD2. Germline loops: CDR1 DFQATT, CDR2 SNEGSKA (reference sequence). CDR3 length: 16 amino acids. V was clipped by 6 bases and J by 3 bases; unmatched bases: 13. The DNA of the CDR3 is TGCAGTGCAATCTTCTCCGGGACTAGCGGAGGCTACGAGCAGTACTTC. It codes for CSAIFSGTSGGYEQYF.

This clonotype was recorded many times. V is TRBV12-3 or TRBV12-4 and J is TRBJ2-2; D gene unclear. The V end lost 7 bases, the J end lost 0 bases, and 18 bases lay between the germline ends. The CDR3 has 17 amino acids. The CDR3 region is CASTKQWSRPNTGELFF. As DNA, the CDR3 is TGTGCCAGCACCAAGCAATGGTCACGACCGAACACCGGGGAGCTGTTTTTT.

This clonotype was counted ten times or more. The chain employs TRBV3-1 and TRBJ2-3; D might be TRBD1 or TRBD2, each matching 5 bases. V shed 4 bases and J shed 2 bases, with 10 bases lying between them. This CDR3 spans 14 amino acids. From germline, CDR1 is LGHDT and CDR2 YNNKEL (reference sequence). CDR3 sequence reads: CASSRGAYTDTQYF. DNA of the CDR3: TGTGCCAGCAGCCGAGGGGCTTACACAGATACGCAGTATTTT.

The V and J genes are TRBV7-8 and TRBJ2-4; 10 positions match TRBD2. This CDR3 spans 17 amino acids. The trim removed 0 bases at V and 6 bases at J, leaving 8 bases unmatched. Per germline, CDR1 SGHVS and CDR2 FQNEAQ. Here the CDR3 reads CASSLATSGNVGNIQYF. In DNA, the CDR3 is TGTGCCAGCAGCTTAGCTACTAGCGGGAATGTCGGAAACATTCAGTACTTC. Full variable domain (missing parts from reference TRBV7-8 and TRBJ2-4): GAGVSQSPRYKVAKRGQDVALRCDPISGHVSLFWYQQALGQGPEFLTYFQNEAQLDKSGLPSDRFFAERPEGSVSTLKIQRTQQEDSAVYLCASSLATSGNVGNIQYFGAGTRLSVL.

This chain uses TRBV2 with TRBJ2-7, with TRBD1 identical over 7 bases. The CDR3 is 16 residues long. Trimming removed 6 bases from V and 3 bases from J; junction bases left unmatched: 14. Germline V CDR1 and CDR2: SNHLY, FYNNEI. The CDR3 region is CASRGNPDRVGYEQYF. The CDR3 region has the DNA TGTGCCAGCAGGGGGAATCCAGACAGGGTGGGCTACGAGCAGTACTTC.

In its sample, this clonotype was seen a few times. This sequence joins TRBV7-9 and TRBJ2-1; 7 bases match TRBD2. Germline loops: CDR1 SEHNR, CDR2 FQNEAQ (reference sequence). The trim removed 1 base at V and 6 bases at J, leaving 3 bases unmatched. This CDR3 comprises 14 residues. In DNA form, the CDR3 reads TGTGCCAGCAGCTTAGACCTAGCGGCCAATGAGCAGTTCTTC. It codes for CASSLDLAANEQFF.